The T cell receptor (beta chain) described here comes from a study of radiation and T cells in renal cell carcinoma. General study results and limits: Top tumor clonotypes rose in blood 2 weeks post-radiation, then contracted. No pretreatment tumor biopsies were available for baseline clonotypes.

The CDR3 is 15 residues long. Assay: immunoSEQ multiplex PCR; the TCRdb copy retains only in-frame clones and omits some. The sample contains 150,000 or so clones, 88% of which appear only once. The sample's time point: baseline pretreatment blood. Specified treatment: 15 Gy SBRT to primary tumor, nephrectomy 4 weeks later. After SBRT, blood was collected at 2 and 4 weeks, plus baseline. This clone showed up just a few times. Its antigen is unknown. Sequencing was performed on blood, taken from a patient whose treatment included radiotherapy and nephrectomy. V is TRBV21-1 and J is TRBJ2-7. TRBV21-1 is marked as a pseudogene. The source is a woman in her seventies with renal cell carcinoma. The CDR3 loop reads CASSTWRQAVSEQYF. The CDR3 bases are TGTGCCAGCAGCACGTGGCGGCAGGCTGTATCCGAGCAGTACTTC.